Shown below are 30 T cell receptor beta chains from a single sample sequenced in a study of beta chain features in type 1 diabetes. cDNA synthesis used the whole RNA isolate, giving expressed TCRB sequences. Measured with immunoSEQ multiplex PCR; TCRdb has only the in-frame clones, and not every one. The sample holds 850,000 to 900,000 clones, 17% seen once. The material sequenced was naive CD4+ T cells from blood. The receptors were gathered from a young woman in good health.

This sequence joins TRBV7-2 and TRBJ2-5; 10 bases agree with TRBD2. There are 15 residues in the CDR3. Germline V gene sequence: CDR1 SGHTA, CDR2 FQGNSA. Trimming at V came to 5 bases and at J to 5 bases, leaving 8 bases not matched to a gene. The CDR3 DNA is TGTGCCAGCAGCCTAAACCCGGGACTAGCGGAGACCCAGTACTTC. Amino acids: CASSLNPGLAETQYF.

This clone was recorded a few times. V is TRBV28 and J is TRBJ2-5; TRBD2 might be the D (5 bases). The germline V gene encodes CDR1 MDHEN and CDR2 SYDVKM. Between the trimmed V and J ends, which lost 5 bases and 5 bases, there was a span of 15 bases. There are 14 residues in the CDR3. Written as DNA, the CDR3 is TGTGCCAGCAGTCGGGGATGGGGTTCCGAGACCCAGTACTTC. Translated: CASSRGWGSETQYF. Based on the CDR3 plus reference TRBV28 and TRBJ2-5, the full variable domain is DVKVTQSSRYLVKRTGEKVFLECVQDMDHENMFWYRQDPGLGLRLIYFSYDVKMKEKGDIPEGYSVSREKKERFSLILESASTNQTSMYLCASSRGWGSETQYFGPGTRLLVL.

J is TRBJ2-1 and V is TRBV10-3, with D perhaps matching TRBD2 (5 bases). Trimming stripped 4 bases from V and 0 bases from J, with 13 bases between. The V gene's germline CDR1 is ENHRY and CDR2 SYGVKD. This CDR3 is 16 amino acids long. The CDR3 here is CAISAFTGSSYNEQFF. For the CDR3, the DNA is TGTGCCATCAGTGCGTTTACGGGGAGCTCCTACAATGAGCAGTTCTTC.

The CDR3 spells CATQTGTPNQPQHF. In DNA, the CDR3 is TGTGCCACCCAGACAGGGACTCCTAATCAGCCCCAGCATTTT. This sequence joins TRBV15 and TRBJ1-5; 7 bases are shared with TRBD1. Per germline, CDR1 LNHNV and CDR2 YYDKDF (reference sequence). The CDR3 contains 14 residues. With V trimmed by 8 bases and J by 4 bases, 8 bases remained unmatched.

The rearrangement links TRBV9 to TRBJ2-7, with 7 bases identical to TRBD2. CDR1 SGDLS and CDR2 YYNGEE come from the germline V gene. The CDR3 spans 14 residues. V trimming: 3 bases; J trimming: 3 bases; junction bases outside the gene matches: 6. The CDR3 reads CASSAAGTNYEQYF. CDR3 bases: TGTGCCAGCAGCGCGGCCGGGACTAACTACGAGCAGTACTTC. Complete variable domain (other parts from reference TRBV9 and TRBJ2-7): DSGVTQTPKHLITATGQRVTLRCSPRSGDLSVYWYQQSLDQGLQFLIQYYNGEERAKGNILERFSAQQFPDLHSELNLSSLELGDSALYFCASSAAGTNYEQYFGPGTRLTVT.

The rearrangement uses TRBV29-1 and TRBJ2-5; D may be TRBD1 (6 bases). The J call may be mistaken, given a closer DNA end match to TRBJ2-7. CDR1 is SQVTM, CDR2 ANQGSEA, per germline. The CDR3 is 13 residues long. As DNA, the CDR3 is TGCAACGGAAAGAAAGACAGGTCCTACGAGCAGTACTTC. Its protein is CNGKKDRSYEQYF.

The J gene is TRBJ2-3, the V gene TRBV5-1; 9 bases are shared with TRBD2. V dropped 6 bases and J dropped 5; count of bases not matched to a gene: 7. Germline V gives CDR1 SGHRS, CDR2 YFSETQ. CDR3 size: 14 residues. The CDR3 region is CASKGGRVGDTQYF. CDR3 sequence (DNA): TGCGCCAGCAAGGGCGGGAGGGTAGGAGATACGCAGTATTTT.

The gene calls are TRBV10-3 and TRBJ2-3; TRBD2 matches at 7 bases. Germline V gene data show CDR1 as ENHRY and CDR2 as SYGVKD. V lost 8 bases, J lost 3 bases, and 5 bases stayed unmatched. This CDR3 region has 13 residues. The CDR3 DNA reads TGTGCCATCTCGGCTAGCGGAACAGATACGCAGTATTTT. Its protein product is CAISASGTDTQYF.

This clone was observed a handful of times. The CDR3 reads CASSFSGNGYTF. CDR3 nucleotide sequence: TGTGCCAGCAGCTTCTCAGGGAACGGCTACACCTTC. The chain carries TRBV7-2 and TRBJ1-2, with a tentative D call TRBD1 (5 bases). V dropped 3 bases and J dropped 8 bases, with 10 bases sitting between them. Germline V gene data show CDR1 as SGHTA and CDR2 as FQGNSA. This CDR3 comprises 12 residues.

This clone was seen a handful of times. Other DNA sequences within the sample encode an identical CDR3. This CDR3 reads CASSLMGTEAFF. CDR3 nucleotide sequence: TGTGCCAGCAGCTTAATGGGTACTGAAGCTTTCTTT. This chain uses TRBV7-2 with TRBJ1-1; D gene ambiguous. V lost 2 bases to trimming and J lost 5 bases, with 6 bases between them. In germline, CDR1 is SGHTA, CDR2 FQGNSA. The CDR3 runs to 12 residues.

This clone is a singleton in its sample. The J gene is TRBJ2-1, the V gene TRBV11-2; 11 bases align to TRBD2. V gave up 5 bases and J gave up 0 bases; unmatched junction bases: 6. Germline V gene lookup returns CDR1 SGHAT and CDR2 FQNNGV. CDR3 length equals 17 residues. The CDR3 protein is CASSKTSGISSYNEQFF. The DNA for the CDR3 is TGTGCCAGCAGCAAGACTAGCGGGATTAGCTCCTACAATGAGCAGTTCTTC.

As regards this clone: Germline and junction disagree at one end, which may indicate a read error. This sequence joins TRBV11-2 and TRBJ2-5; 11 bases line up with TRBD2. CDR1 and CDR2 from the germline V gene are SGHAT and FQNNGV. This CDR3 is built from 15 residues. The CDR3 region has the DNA TGCGCCAGCAGCCAAGTAGCGGGAGGGCCTCAGACCCAGTACTTC. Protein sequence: CASSQVAGGPQTQYF.

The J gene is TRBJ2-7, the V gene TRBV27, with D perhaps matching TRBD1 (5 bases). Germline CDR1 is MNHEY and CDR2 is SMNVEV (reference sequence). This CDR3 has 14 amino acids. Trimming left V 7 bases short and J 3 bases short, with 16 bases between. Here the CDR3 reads CASKANEQDYEQYF. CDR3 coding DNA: TGTGCCAGCAAGGCGAACGAACAGGACTACGAGCAGTACTTC.

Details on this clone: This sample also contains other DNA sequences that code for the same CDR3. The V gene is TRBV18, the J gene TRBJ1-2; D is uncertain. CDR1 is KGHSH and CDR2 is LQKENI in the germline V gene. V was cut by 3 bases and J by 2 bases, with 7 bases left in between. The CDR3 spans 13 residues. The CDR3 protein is CASSPQENYGYTF. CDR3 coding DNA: TGTGCCAGCTCACCCCAGGAAAACTATGGCTACACCTTC.

The CDR3 is CASSLVQEQRGAFF. The DNA of the CDR3 is TGTGCCAGCTCACTTGTACAAGAACAGAGAGGGGCTTTCTTT. V gene TRBV18 combines with J gene TRBJ1-1; unclear D gene. Germline assignment: CDR1 KGHSH and CDR2 LQKENI. With 4 bases removed from V and 11 bases from J, the gap between germline ends came to 20 bases. The CDR3 is 14 residues long.

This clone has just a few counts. CDR3 region: CSVTGYYNEQFF. The CDR3 coding sequence is TGCAGCGTGACCGGGTACTACAATGAGCAGTTCTTC. The rearrangement joins TRBV29-1 to TRBJ2-1; D remains ambiguous. Between the trimmed V and J ends, which lost 6 bases and 3 bases, there was a span of 9 bases. Germline assignment: CDR1 SQVTM and CDR2 ANQGSEA. This CDR3 contains 12 residues.

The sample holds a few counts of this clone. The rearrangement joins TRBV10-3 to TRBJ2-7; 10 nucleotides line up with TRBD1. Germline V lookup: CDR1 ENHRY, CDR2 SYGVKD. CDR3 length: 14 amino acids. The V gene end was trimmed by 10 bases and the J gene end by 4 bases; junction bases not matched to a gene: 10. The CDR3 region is CATSDRGRNYEQYF. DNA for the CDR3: TGTGCCACGAGTGACAGGGGGCGGAATTACGAGCAGTACTTC.

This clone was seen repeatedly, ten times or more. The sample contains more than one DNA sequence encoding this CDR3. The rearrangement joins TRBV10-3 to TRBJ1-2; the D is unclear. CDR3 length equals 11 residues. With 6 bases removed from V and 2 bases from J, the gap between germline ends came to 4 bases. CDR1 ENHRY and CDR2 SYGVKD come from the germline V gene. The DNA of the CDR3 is TGTGCCATCAGCGAGAACTATGGCTACACCTTC. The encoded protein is CAISENYGYTF.

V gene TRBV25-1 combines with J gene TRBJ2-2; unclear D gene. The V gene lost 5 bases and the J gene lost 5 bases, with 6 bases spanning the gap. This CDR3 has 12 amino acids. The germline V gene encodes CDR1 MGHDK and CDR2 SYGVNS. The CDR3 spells CASSSRTGELFF. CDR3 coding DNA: TGTGCCAGCAGTTCACGGACCGGGGAGCTGTTTTTT.

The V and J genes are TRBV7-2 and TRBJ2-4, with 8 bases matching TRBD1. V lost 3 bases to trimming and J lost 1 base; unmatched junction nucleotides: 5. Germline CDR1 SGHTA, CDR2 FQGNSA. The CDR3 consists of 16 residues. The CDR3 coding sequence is TGTGCCAGCAGCTTCCCAAACAGGGGGGCCAAAAACATTCAGTACTTC. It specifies CASSFPNRGAKNIQYF. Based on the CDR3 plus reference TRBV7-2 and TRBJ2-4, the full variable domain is GAGVSQSPSNKVTEKGKDVELRCDPISGHTALYWYRQSLGQGLEFLIYFQGNSAPDKSGLPSDRFSAERTGGSVSTLTIQRTQQEDSAVYLCASSFPNRGAKNIQYFGAGTRLSVL.

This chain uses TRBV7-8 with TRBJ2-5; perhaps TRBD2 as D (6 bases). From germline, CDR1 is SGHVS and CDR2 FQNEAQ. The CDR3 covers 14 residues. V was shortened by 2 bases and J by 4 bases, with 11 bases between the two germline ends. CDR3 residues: CASSLFGGAETQYF. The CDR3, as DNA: TGTGCCAGCAGCTTATTCGGAGGGGCAGAGACCCAGTACTTC.

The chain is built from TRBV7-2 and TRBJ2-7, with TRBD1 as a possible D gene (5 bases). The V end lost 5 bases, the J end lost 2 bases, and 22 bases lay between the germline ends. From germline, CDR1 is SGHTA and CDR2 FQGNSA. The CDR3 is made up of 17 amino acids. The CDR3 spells CASSPIGVGRFPYEQYF. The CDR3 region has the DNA TGTGCCAGCAGCCCAATTGGAGTGGGGCGCTTCCCCTACGAGCAGTACTTC.

CDR3 sequence (DNA): TGTGCCAGCTGGGGGGGTGGTGAGACCCAGTACTTC. Its protein product is CASWGGGETQYF. V and J are TRBV6-6 and TRBJ2-5; 7 bases fit TRBD2. CDR1 is MNHNY, CDR2 SVGAGI, per germline (reference sequence). V dropped 8 bases and J dropped 5; count of bases not matched to a gene: 5. This CDR3 has 12 residues.

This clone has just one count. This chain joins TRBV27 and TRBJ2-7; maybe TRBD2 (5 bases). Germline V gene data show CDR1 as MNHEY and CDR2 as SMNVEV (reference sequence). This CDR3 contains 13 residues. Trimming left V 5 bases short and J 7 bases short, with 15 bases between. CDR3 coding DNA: TGTGCCAGCAGTGCCACGGTAAGAGGGGAGCAGTACTTC. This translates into CASSATVRGEQYF.

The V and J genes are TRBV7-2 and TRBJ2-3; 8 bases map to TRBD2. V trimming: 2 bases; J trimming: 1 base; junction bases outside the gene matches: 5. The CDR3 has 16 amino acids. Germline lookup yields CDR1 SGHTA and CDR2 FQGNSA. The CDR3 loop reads CASSLRLGRGTDTQYF. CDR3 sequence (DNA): TGTGCCAGCAGCTTAAGGCTCGGGAGGGGCACAGATACGCAGTATTTT. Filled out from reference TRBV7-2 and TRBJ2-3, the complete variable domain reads GAGVSQSPSNKVTEKGKDVELRCDPISGHTALYWYRQSLGQGLEFLIYFQGNSAPDKSGLPSDRFSAERTGGSVSTLTIQRTQQEDSAVYLCASSLRLGRGTDTQYFGPGTRLTVL.

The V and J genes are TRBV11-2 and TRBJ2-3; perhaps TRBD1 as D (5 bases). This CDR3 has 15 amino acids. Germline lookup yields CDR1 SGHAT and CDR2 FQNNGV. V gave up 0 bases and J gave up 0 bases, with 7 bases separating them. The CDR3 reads CASSLDRASTDTQYF. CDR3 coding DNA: TGTGCCAGCAGCTTAGACAGGGCTAGCACAGATACGCAGTATTTT.

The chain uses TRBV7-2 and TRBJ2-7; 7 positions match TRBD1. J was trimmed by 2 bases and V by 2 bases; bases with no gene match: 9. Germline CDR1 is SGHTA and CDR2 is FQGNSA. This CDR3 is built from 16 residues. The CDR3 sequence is CASSLRSGTVTYEQYF. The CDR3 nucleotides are TGTGCCAGCAGCTTAAGGTCGGGGACAGTGACCTACGAGCAGTACTTC.

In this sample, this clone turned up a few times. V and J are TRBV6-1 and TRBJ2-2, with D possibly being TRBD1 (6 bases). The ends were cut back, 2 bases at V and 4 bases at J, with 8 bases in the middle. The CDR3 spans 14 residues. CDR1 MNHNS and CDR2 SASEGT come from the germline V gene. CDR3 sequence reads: CASSELGGTGELFF. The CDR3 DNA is TGTGCCAGCAGTGAACTAGGGGGCACCGGGGAGCTGTTTTTT.

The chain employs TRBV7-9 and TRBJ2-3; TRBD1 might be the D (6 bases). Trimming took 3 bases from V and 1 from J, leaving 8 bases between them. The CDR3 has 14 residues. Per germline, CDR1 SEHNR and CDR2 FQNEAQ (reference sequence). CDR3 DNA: TGTGCCAGCAGCTTTAGGACAGGCACAGATACGCAGTATTTT. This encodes CASSFRTGTDTQYF.

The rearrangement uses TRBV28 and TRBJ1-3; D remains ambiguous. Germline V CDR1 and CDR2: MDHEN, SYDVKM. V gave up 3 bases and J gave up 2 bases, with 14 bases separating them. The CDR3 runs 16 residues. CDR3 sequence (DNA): TGTGCCAGCAGTTTGGTATCAGTTCATCCTGGAAACACCATATATTTT. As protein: CASSLVSVHPGNTIYF.